This entry features one TCR beta chain sequence. Its target is unknown. This sample was taken from a study of T cells in localized non-small cell lung cancer. Points from the study as a whole: Uninvolved adjacent lung showed the highest T cell clonality, exceeding tumor. A median of about 60 of the top 100 tumor clones appeared in adjacent lung, which was paired and uninvolved.

V gave up 3 bases and J gave up 5 bases; unmatched junction bases: 3. The CDR3 extends over 16 amino acids. CDR1 and CDR2 from the germline V gene are LNHDA and SQIVND (reference sequence). Repertoires were generated with immunoSEQ multiplex PCR, while TCRdb's copy carries only in-frame clones and drops some. The sample holds roughly 560 clones, 26% seen once. Sequenced here: lung tumor tissue, sampled before any cancer treatment. This clonotype originated in a woman aged 40 to 75 with stage III lung adenocarcinoma. The V gene is TRBV19, the J gene TRBJ2-1; 14 bases agree with TRBD2. Written as DNA, the CDR3 is TGTGCCAGTAGTATCGGACTAGCGGGAGGTCACAATGAGCAGTTCTTC. Encoded protein: CASSIGLAGGHNEQFF.